Each of the 13 T cell receptor beta chains below was sequenced from the same sample in a study of T cell responses to AZD1222 COVID-19 vaccine. The repertoire was sequenced with immunoSEQ multiplex PCR; TCRdb's copy has only in-frame clones and lacks some. The repertoire consists of 150,000 to 200,000 clones, with about 92% occurring once and the leading ten covering 0.9%. The source was peripheral blood, collected on day 0 of AZD1222 vaccination. The receptor source for this set is an adult in good health.

This clone occurred a few times. CDR3 loop: CAWRKVRVTGNTIYF. The CDR3 DNA reads as TGTGCCTGGCGGAAGGTCCGGGTTACTGGAAACACCATATATTTT. V is TRBV30 and J is TRBJ1-3; D not resolved. Germline loops: CDR1 GTSNPN, CDR2 SVGIG (reference sequence). Trimming pared 5 bases from V and 2 bases from J, leaving 16 bases between. This CDR3 has 15 residues.

The chain couples TRBV9 to TRBJ1-2; D remains ambiguous. The ends were cut back, 0 bases at V and 7 bases at J, with 10 bases in the middle. This CDR3 has 13 amino acids. CDR1 and CDR2 from the germline V gene are SGDLS and YYNGEE. The CDR3: CASSVDYGSGYTF. The CDR3 DNA is TGTGCCAGCAGCGTAGATTACGGGAGTGGCTACACCTTC.

The rearrangement uses TRBV9 and TRBJ1-6; no clear D. The CDR3 spans 14 residues. Germline CDR1 and CDR2: SGDLS and YYNGEE. The V end was cut by 0 bases, the J end by 10 bases, with 11 bases between. The CDR3: CASSVALAGSPLHF. The CDR3 DNA follows: TGTGCCAGCAGCGTAGCTCTTGCAGGATCACCCCTCCACTTT. Full variable domain (missing parts from reference TRBV9 and TRBJ1-6): DSGVTQTPKHLITATGQRVTLRCSPRSGDLSVYWYQQSLDQGLQFLIQYYNGEERAKGNILERFSAQQFPDLHSELNLSSLELGDSALYFCASSVALAGSPLHFGNGTRLTVT.

The gene calls are TRBV6-5 and TRBJ1-3; D is ambiguous. The V gene lost 4 bases and the J gene lost 0 bases, with 13 bases spanning the gap. CDR3 length: 16 residues. CDR1 MNHEY and CDR2 SVGAGI come from the germline V gene. The CDR3 DNA sequence: TGTGCCAGCAGTTCCCCCGGACGGAGCTCTGGAAACACCATATATTTT. Encoded protein: CASSSPGRSSGNTIYF.

This rearrangement joins TRBV5-8 to TRBJ2-3; D gene uncertain. Trimming cost V 1 base and J 0 bases, with 15 bases left between them. This CDR3 has 17 amino acids. CDR1 and CDR2 (germline): SGHTS, YDEGEE. The CDR3 DNA sequence: TGTGCCAGCAGCTTGAAACCCCTATCCGTCAGCACAGATACGCAGTATTTT. Translated, it gives CASSLKPLSVSTDTQYF.

The chain carries TRBV11-3 and TRBJ2-7; 7 nucleotides align to TRBD2. After removal of 4 bases from V and 3 bases from J, the junction contained 3 bases not matched to a gene. The CDR3 is 13 residues long. Germline loops: CDR1 SGHNT, CDR2 YENEEA. The CDR3, as DNA: TGTGCCAGCAGCTCTAGCGGACTCTACGAGCAGTACTTC. Translated: CASSSSGLYEQYF.

V usage is TRBV28 and J usage is TRBJ1-4; D not certain. This CDR3 region has 13 residues. V was cut by 5 bases and J by 5 bases, with 9 bases left in between. CDR1 MDHEN and CDR2 SYDVKM come from the germline V gene. CDR3 coding DNA: TGTGCCAGCAGTACTGGACCCAATGAAAAACTGTTTTTT. This codes for CASSTGPNEKLFF.

The genes are TRBV24-1 and TRBJ2-3; 8 positions match TRBD1. Looked up from germline, CDR1 is KGHDR and CDR2 is SFDVKD. The CDR3 extends over 13 amino acids. V dropped 4 bases and J dropped 15; count of bases not matched to a gene: 11. CDR3 sequence (DNA): TGTGCCACCAGTGAGACCGACAGGGGACTCTTATATTTT. This codes for CATSETDRGLLYF.

The chain couples TRBV7-2 to TRBJ2-1; 7 nucleotides match TRBD2. This CDR3 has 15 residues. The V gene's germline CDR1 is SGHTA and CDR2 FQGNSA. J lost 4 bases, V lost 1 base, and 4 bases had no gene match. In nucleotides, the CDR3 is TGTGCCAGCAGCTTAGGCGGGGGACGATACAATGAGCAGTTCTTC. This gives the protein CASSLGGGRYNEQFF. Together with reference TRBV7-2 and TRBJ2-1, the CDR3 gives the full variable domain: GAGVSQSPSNKVTEKGKDVELRCDPISGHTALYWYRQSLGQGLEFLIYFQGNSAPDKSGLPSDRFSAERTGGSVSTLTIQRTQQEDSAVYLCASSLGGGRYNEQFFGPGTRLTVL.

The chain combines TRBV7-9 with TRBJ1-2; D remains unclear. Germline assignment: CDR1 SEHNR and CDR2 FQNEAQ (reference sequence). The CDR3 extends over 13 amino acids. The V gene lost 0 bases and the J gene lost 7 bases, with 9 bases spanning the gap. In DNA form, the CDR3 reads TGTGCCAGCAGCTTAGCAGGGTTGGGTGGCTACACCTTC. This codes for CASSLAGLGGYTF.

V usage is TRBV5-1 and J usage is TRBJ2-7, with 9 bases that match TRBD2. Germline V gene sequence: CDR1 SGHRS, CDR2 YFSETQ. V gave up 2 bases and J gave up 7 bases; unmatched junction bases: 13. The CDR3 is made up of 16 amino acids. CDR3 sequence reads: CASSFEGLAGRREQYF. CDR3 sequence (DNA): TGCGCCAGCAGCTTCGAGGGGCTAGCGGGGCGTAGGGAGCAGTACTTC.

The chain employs TRBV7-2 and TRBJ1-1; 9 bases are shared with TRBD1. Losses at the gene ends were 2 bases for V and 1 base for J; bases not matched to a gene: 2. The V gene's germline CDR1 is SGHTA and CDR2 FQGNSA. This CDR3 spans 15 amino acids. The chain's CDR3 is CASSLSQGANTEAFF. CDR3 DNA sequence: TGTGCCAGCAGCTTATCACAGGGGGCGAACACTGAAGCTTTCTTT.

This chain links TRBV5-5 with TRBJ1-6; tentative D call: TRBD1 (6 bases). Germline-derived CDR1 and CDR2 are SGHKS and YYEKEE (reference sequence). With 4 bases removed from V and 0 bases from J, the gap between germline ends came to 8 bases. The CDR3 has 15 residues. The CDR3 coding sequence is TGTGCCAGCAGCGTGGGACACTCCTATAATTCACCCCTCCACTTT. It encodes CASSVGHSYNSPLHF.